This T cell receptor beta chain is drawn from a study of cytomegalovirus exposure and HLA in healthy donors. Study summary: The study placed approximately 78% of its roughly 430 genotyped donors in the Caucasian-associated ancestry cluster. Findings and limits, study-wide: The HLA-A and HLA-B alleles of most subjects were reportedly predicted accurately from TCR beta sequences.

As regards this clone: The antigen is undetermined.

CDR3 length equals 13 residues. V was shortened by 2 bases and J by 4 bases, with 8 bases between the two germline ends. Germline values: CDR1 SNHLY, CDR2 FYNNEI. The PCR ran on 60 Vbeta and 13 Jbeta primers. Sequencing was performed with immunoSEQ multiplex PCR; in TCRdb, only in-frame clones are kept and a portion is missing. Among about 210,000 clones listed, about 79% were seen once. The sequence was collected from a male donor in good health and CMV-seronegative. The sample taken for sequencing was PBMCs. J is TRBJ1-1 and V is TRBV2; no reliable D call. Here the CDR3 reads CASSEPPGTEAFF. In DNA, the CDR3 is TGTGCCAGCAGTGAACCCCCCGGCACTGAAGCTTTCTTT.